Listed below are T cell receptor beta chains from one sample, sequenced in a study of blood T cell repertoires in COVID-19. Clones were sequenced by immunoSEQ multiplex PCR, and TCRdb holds only the in-frame ones, with some missing. The data contain about 53,000 clones, 86% of them singletons. Sequencing was performed on peripheral blood. The source of these receptors is a man aged 80 or over with acute or convalescent COVID-19. The CDR3 runs from the conserved cysteine through the conserved F or W. D genes are given only for firm matches. The size of a clone is reported for some rows only, either as once, few or many, or as a class for expanded clones.

CDR3 protein	CDR3 DNA	V gene	J gene	clone size	D gene
CATSRGGGSYEQYF	TGTGCCACCAGCAGAGGAGGGGGCTCCTACGAGCAGTACTTC	TRBV15	TRBJ2-7	few	NA
CASSITQGRNYGYTF	TGTGCCAGTAGTATAACGCAGGGTAGGAACTATGGCTACACCTTC	TRBV19	TRBJ1-2	NA	NA
CASSQGPSSNQPQHF	TGTGCCAGCAGCCAAGGGCCTTCTAGCAATCAGCCCCAGCATTTT	TRBV3-1/TRBV3-2	TRBJ1-5	NA	NA
CASSPGLAGNEQFF	TGTGCCAGCAGTCCTGGACTAGCGGGCAATGAGCAGTTCTTC	TRBV27	TRBJ2-1	NA	TRBD2
CASSFLGYNEQFF	TGTGCCAGCAGTTTCCTAGGATACAATGAGCAGTTCTTC	TRBV9	TRBJ2-1	NA	NA
CASRGTGGRNQPQHF	TGTGCCAGTAGAGGGACAGGGGGACGCAATCAGCCCCAGCATTTT	TRBV19	TRBJ1-5	NA	TRBD1
CASRPGLLQETQYF	TGTGCCAGCCGGCCGGGACTACTCCAAGAGACCCAGTACTTC	TRBV6-5	TRBJ2-5	NA	TRBD2
CASSAGPPGETQYF	TGCGCCAGCAGCGCGGGGCCGCCCGGGGAGACCCAGTACTTC	TRBV5-1	TRBJ2-5	NA	NA
CASSQAAGLGGYTF	TGTGCCAGCAGCCAAGCGGCGGGGTTGGGGGGCTACACCTTC	TRBV14	TRBJ1-2	NA	NA
CASSPTGKAGAFF	TGTGCCAGCAGTCCCACCGGGAAGGCTGGCGCTTTCTTT	TRBV27	TRBJ1-1	once	NA
CASSYVGGANEQFF	TGTGCCAGCAGTTACGTTGGGGGGGCGAATGAGCAGTTCTTC	TRBV6-2/TRBV6-3	TRBJ2-1	NA	NA
CASSQGRGTDTQYF	TGTGCCAGCAGCCAGGGGCGGGGCACAGATACGCAGTATTTT	TRBV6-5	TRBJ2-3	NA	NA
CASSPRTGENYGYTF	TGTGCCAGCAGTCCTCGGACAGGGGAGAACTATGGCTACACCTTC	TRBV2	TRBJ1-2	NA	TRBD1
CAISDPGTSPYEQYF	TGTGCCATCAGTGACCCCGGGACTAGTCCCTACGAGCAGTACTTC	TRBV10-3	TRBJ2-7	NA	TRBD2
CAISGGAAGPHTGELFF	TGTGCCATCAGTGGAGGGGCGGCGGGGCCTCACACCGGGGAGCTGTTTTTT	TRBV10-3	TRBJ2-2	NA	NA
CATSGARLQETQYF	TGTGCCACCAGTGGGGCTAGACTACAAGAGACCCAGTACTTC	TRBV24-1	TRBJ2-5	few	NA
CASSQEGVQVYEQYF	TGCGCCAGCAGCCAAGAGGGAGTGCAGGTCTACGAGCAGTACTTC	TRBV4-3	TRBJ2-7	NA	NA
CATRPTGYGYTF	TGTGCCACCCGTCCAACAGGATATGGCTACACCTTC	TRBV19	TRBJ1-2	NA	NA
CAWSQGLRNEQFF	TGTGCCTGGAGCCAGGGACTTCGAAATGAGCAGTTCTTC	TRBV30	TRBJ2-1	few	NA
CASSFAGVSSGNTIYF	TGTGCCAGCAGCTTTGCAGGGGTTAGCTCTGGAAACACCATATATTTT	TRBV7-8	TRBJ1-3	NA	NA
CASSYPIRKETQYF	TGTGCCAGCAGTTACCCCATCAGAAAAGAGACCCAGTACTTC	TRBV6-2/TRBV6-3	TRBJ2-5	NA	NA
CASSVGDSFYGYTF	TGTGCCAGCAGCGTCGGGGACAGTTTCTATGGCTACACCTTC	TRBV6-5	TRBJ1-2	NA	TRBD1
CASSSQGRNSPLHF	TGTGCCAGCAGCTCTCAGGGTCGGAATTCACCCCTCCACTTT	TRBV13	TRBJ1-6	NA	NA
CASSQSGGALVLETQYF	TGCGCCAGCAGCCAAAGCGGGGGGGCCTTAGTCTTAGAGACCCAGTACTTC	TRBV5-1	TRBJ2-5	NA	TRBD2
CASSLAGQGYAEQYF	TGTGCCAGCAGCTTAGCGGGACAGGGCTACGCAGAGCAGTACTTC	TRBV7-2	TRBJ2-7	NA	TRBD1
CASSRPTSGGNEQFF	TGTGCCAGCAGCCGACCGACTAGCGGGGGCAATGAGCAGTTCTTC	TRBV6-2/TRBV6-3	TRBJ2-1	NA	TRBD2
CASSQEGREGYQPQHF	TGTGCCAGCAGCCAAGAAGGGAGGGAGGGGTATCAGCCCCAGCATTTT	TRBV3-1/TRBV3-2	TRBJ1-5	medium-sized	NA
CASSLDRVGTDTQYF	TGTGCCAGCAGCTTGGACAGGGTAGGCACAGATACGCAGTATTTT	TRBV5-6	TRBJ2-3	NA	NA
CASSPRQGGIDSGYTF	TGTGCCAGCTCACCACGACAGGGTGGGATTGATAGTGGCTACACCTTC	TRBV18	TRBJ1-2	NA	TRBD1
CASRGQVSNYGYTF	TGTGCCAGCAGGGGACAGGTCTCTAACTATGGCTACACCTTC	TRBV2	TRBJ1-2	NA	TRBD1
CASRPERAGIHQPQHF	TGTGCCAGCAGGCCCGAAAGGGCAGGGATACATCAGCCCCAGCATTTT	TRBV6-6	TRBJ1-5	NA	NA
CASSLDYRVAYNEQFF	TGTGCCAGCAGCTTAGATTACAGGGTGGCCTACAATGAGCAGTTCTTC	TRBV11-2	TRBJ2-1	NA	NA
CASSQGPQGENGYTF	TGTGCCAGCAGCCAAGGTCCGCAGGGGGAGAATGGCTACACCTTC	TRBV3-1/TRBV3-2	TRBJ1-2	once	TRBD1
CASSPRYEQYF	TGTGCCAGTTCCCCCCGCTACGAGCAGTACTTC	TRBV2	TRBJ2-7	NA	NA
CASRGLGTAYTGELFF	TGCGCCAGCAGGGGTCTCGGGACAGCCTACACCGGGGAGCTGTTTTTT	TRBV10-2	TRBJ2-2	NA	TRBD1
CASSQAQGLRSYGYTF	TGTGCCAGCAGCCAAGCCCAGGGATTAAGGTCCTATGGCTACACCTTC	TRBV14	TRBJ1-2	NA	NA